This T cell receptor beta chain was sequenced in a study of shared clonotypes between healthy human individuals. Across the study: Every donor yielded three CD4 naive, three CD4 memory, two CD8 naive and one CD8 memory plate. General study results and limits: Clonotypes shared by all four sorted-subset donors had higher generation probabilities than non-shared clonotypes.

This clone was detected only once. Its antigen is not identified. Sequencing used immunoSEQ multiplex PCR; TCRdb keeps in-frame clones, though not all of them. The sample yields over a million clones, 70% to 80% seen once. Study donors comprised healthy, HIV-negative adults devoid of recent acute infection or vaccination. The CD4+ fraction was divided into a CD45RA+ naive subset and a CD45RA-negative memory subset. Looked up from germline, CDR1 is SGHAT and CDR2 is FQNNGV. The V gene end was trimmed by 4 bases and the J gene end by 3 bases; junction bases not matched to a gene: 4. The CDR3 has 16 amino acids.

The source is a man between 18 and 35 years old in good health. This chain uses TRBV11-2 with TRBJ2-2; TRBD1 matches 11 bases. Sequenced material: memory CD4+ T cells sorted from blood. The subset: CD45RA-negative fraction. This CDR3 reads CASSWRTGGDTGELFF. The DNA of the CDR3 is TGTGCCAGCAGCTGGAGGACAGGGGGCGACACCGGGGAGCTGTTTTTT. Drawing the rest from reference TRBV11-2 and TRBJ2-2, the complete variable domain is EAGVAQSPRYKIIEKRQSVAFWCNPISGHATLYWYQQILGQGPKLLIQFQNNGVVDDSQLPKDRFSAERLKGVDSTLKIQPAKLEDSAVYLCASSWRTGGDTGELFFGEGSRLTVL.